One and the same sample provided the 13 T cell receptor beta chains below, sequenced in a study of cytomegalovirus exposure and HLA in healthy donors. PCR employed 60 Vbeta and 13 Jbeta primers. Some clones are missing from TCRdb's copy, which holds only in-frame ones; the method was immunoSEQ multiplex PCR. The sample contains over 150,000 clones, about 71% of which appear only once. The specimen sequenced was PBMCs. The receptors stem from a man in his fifties or sixties in good health and CMV-seronegative.

This rearrangement joins TRBV6-5 to TRBJ1-1; no reliable D call. CDR1 is MNHEY, CDR2 SVGAGI, per germline. CDR3 size: 15 residues. The V end was cut by 6 bases, the J end by 0 bases, with 14 bases between. The CDR3 DNA is TGTGCCAGCAGGGCCCGGGGTCGGATGAACACTGAAGCTTTCTTT. It encodes CASRARGRMNTEAFF.

The V gene is TRBV7-9, the J gene TRBJ1-1, with 10 positions matching TRBD1. The length of the CDR3 is 15 residues. V was pared by 2 bases and J by 4 bases, with 4 bases of the junction left unmatched. Germline assignment: CDR1 SEHNR and CDR2 FQNEAQ (reference sequence). CDR3 amino acids: CASSLRQGAVTEAFF. Here the CDR3 DNA reads TGTGCCAGCAGCTTACGACAGGGGGCGGTCACTGAAGCTTTCTTT.

The chain carries TRBV10-1 and TRBJ2-2; D is possibly TRBD2 (6 bases). Deletions cut 2 bases from V and 7 bases from J, with 11 bases between. The CDR3 contains 14 residues. Germline CDR1 reads WNHNN; CDR2 reads SYGVQD (reference sequence). The CDR3 nucleotides are TGCGCCAGCAGTGAGGGCACGCGGGGCGGGGAGCTGTTTTTT. Translated, it gives CASSEGTRGGELFF.

This clone was detected many times. This rearrangement joins TRBV2 to TRBJ2-7, with 9 bases that match TRBD1. Germline V lookup: CDR1 SNHLY, CDR2 FYNNEI. Germline trimming cut 5 bases from V and 5 bases from J; bases unmatched to any gene: 16. The CDR3 contains 17 residues. The DNA for the CDR3 is TGTGCCAGCAGTACACCAATCCCGGGACAGGGTAGCGACGAGCAGTACTTC. This gives the protein CASSTPIPGQGSDEQYF.

The gene calls are TRBV7-2 and TRBJ1-6; maybe TRBD1 (5 bases). Trimming shortened V by 6 bases and J by 12 bases, and 12 bases separated the two germline ends. Germline V gene lookup returns CDR1 SGHTA and CDR2 FQGNSA. The CDR3 has 12 amino acids. The CDR3 bases are TGTGCCAGCAGTCCCGCCCAGGGACCCCTCCACTTT. This translates into CASSPAQGPLHF.

V is TRBV15 and J is TRBJ1-4; a possible D gene is TRBD1 (6 bases). The V end lost 1 base, the J end lost 4 bases, and 13 bases lay between the germline ends. In germline, CDR1 is LNHNV, CDR2 YYDKDF (reference sequence). The CDR3 runs to 16 residues. CDR3 sequence reads: CATSRGYGTSNEKLFF. CDR3 bases: TGTGCCACCAGCAGAGGGTACGGGACAAGTAATGAAAAACTGTTTTTT.

This clone was recorded only once. The J gene is TRBJ2-5, the V gene TRBV5-1; weak D call: TRBD1 (6 bases). The CDR3 runs 13 residues. Germline CDR1 and CDR2: SGHRS and YFSETQ. V gave up 1 base and J gave up 5 bases, with 9 bases separating them. The CDR3 loop is CASSLNRVETQYF. As DNA, the CDR3 is TGCGCCAGCAGCTTGAACAGGGTTGAGACCCAGTACTTC. The variable domain in full, with the rest retrieved from reference TRBV5-1 and TRBJ2-5, is KAGVTQTPRYLIKTRGQQVTLSCSPISGHRSVSWYQQTPGQGLQFLFEYFSETQRNKGNFPGRFSGRQFSNSRSEMNVSTLELGDSALYLCASSLNRVETQYFGPGTRLLVL.

This clone was seen more than once but under ten times. V gene TRBV6-5 combines with J gene TRBJ2-1, with 13 nucleotides matching TRBD2. Germline CDR1 and CDR2: MNHEY and SVGAGI. V was pared by 4 bases and J by 10 bases, with 10 bases of the junction left unmatched. This CDR3 has 16 amino acids. The CDR3 reads CASSSSTSGGASEQFF. The CDR3 DNA sequence: TGTGCCAGCAGTTCCTCCACTAGCGGGGGGGCTTCCGAGCAGTTCTTC.

This chain joins TRBV29-1 and TRBJ2-4; no reliable D call. Germline V gives CDR1 SQVTM, CDR2 ANQGSEA. CDR3 length equals 15 residues. V dropped 5 bases and J dropped 0 bases, with 14 bases sitting between them. CDR3 coding DNA: TGCAGCGTTATCATCCACATTCTAGCCAAAAACATTCAGTACTTC. The encoded protein is CSVIIHILAKNIQYF.

The rearrangement links TRBV11-2 to TRBJ1-2; 8 nucleotides agree with TRBD1. In germline, CDR1 is SGHAT, CDR2 FQNNGV. This CDR3 has 15 residues. The J segment lost 4 bases and the V segment lost 5 bases, leaving 9 bases of the junction unmatched. CDR3 in amino acids: CASSQGAVGFYGYTF. The CDR3, as DNA: TGTGCCAGCAGCCAGGGGGCAGTCGGTTTCTATGGCTACACCTTC.

This clone was detected only a few times. This chain joins TRBV9 and TRBJ1-1, with D possibly TRBD1 on 5 matching bases. Germline V CDR1 and CDR2: SGDLS, YYNGEE. The CDR3 loop spans 17 amino acids. The germline V and J ends were trimmed by 1 base and 3 bases, with 19 bases remaining between them. CDR3 residues: CASSVSPGGVGDTEAFF. The CDR3 DNA reads TGTGCCAGCAGCGTATCTCCGGGGGGGGTGGGTGACACTGAAGCTTTCTTT.

The chain employs TRBV7-3 and TRBJ2-2; unclear D gene. V lost 2 bases, J lost 6 bases, and 4 bases lay in between. Germline V lookup: CDR1 SGHTA, CDR2 FQGTGA. The CDR3 sequence is 12 residues long. The CDR3 DNA follows: TGTGCCAGCAGCTTAGAGGCCGGGGAGCTGTTTTTT. Translating gives CASSLEAGELFF.

This clone came up once. This sequence joins TRBV2 and TRBJ1-1, with 7 nucleotides matching TRBD1. CDR1 is SNHLY, CDR2 FYNNEI, per germline. J lost 1 base, V lost 6 bases, and 8 bases had no gene match. The CDR3 loop spans 15 amino acids. CDR3 sequence: CASRQQGIGNTEAFF. In DNA form, the CDR3 reads TGTGCCAGCAGACAACAGGGGATAGGGAACACTGAAGCTTTCTTT. The whole variable domain, remainder taken from reference TRBV2 and TRBJ1-1, is EPEVTQTPSHQVTQMGQEVILRCVPISNHLYFYWYRQILGQKVEFLVSFYNNEISEKSEIFDDQFSVERPDGSNFTLKIRSTKLEDSAMYFCASRQQGIGNTEAFFGQGTRLTVV.